This passage covers 17 T cell receptor beta chains from one sample sequenced in a study of Graves' ophthalmopathy and Graves' hyperthyroidism. Scientists amplified the TCR beta CDR3 regions from RNA transcripts. First-round RT-PCR used HTBI primers; second-round multiplex PCR followed. Each CDR3 protein is one row after TCRdb ran MiXCR on the multiplex PCR reads. The sample lists about 700,000 distinct CDR3 sequences; roughly two fifths were seen once. Specimen: peripheral blood. These receptors were collected from an adult man with Graves' ophthalmopathy.

This clonotype was counted ten times or more. In DNA form, the CDR3 reads TGTGCCAGTAGTATTCGAGGACAGCCCCAGCATTTT. Translation: CASSIRGQPQHF. This chain uses TRBV27 with TRBJ1-5; D is unclear. The CDR3 has 12 amino acids. With 9 bases removed from V and 7 bases from J, the gap between germline ends came to 13 bases. CDR1 MNHEY and CDR2 SMNVEV come from the germline V gene (reference sequence).

This clonotype appeared many times. The rearrangement links TRBV11-2 to TRBJ1-6; the D is unclear. The germline V gene has CDR1 SGHAT and CDR2 FQNNGV. Trimming took off 1 base at V and 7 bases at J, with 8 bases between the two ends. The CDR3 spans 14 residues. The CDR3 loop is CASSLGALNSPLHF. As DNA, the CDR3 is TGTGCCAGCAGCTTAGGAGCGCTAAATTCACCCCTCCACTTT.

The V call is TRBV6-4, the J call TRBJ2-2, with D uncertain. Between the trimmed V and J ends, which lost 11 bases and 3 bases, there was a span of 10 bases. Germline V gives CDR1 MRHNA, CDR2 SNTAGT. The CDR3 totals 12 residues. The CDR3 sequence: CAEGVYTGELFF. The CDR3 nucleotides are TGTGCCGAAGGAGTTTACACCGGGGAGCTGTTTTTT.

This clonotype was seen at least ten times. An end of the junction does not agree with germline; a read error may underlie this. This chain connects TRBV7-2 to TRBJ1-6; D is unresolved. In germline, CDR1 is SGHTA, CDR2 FQGNSA. This CDR3 contains 9 residues. The CDR3 nucleotides read TGTGCCAGCAGCTTAATTACAAAGTTT. Translating it yields CASSLITKF.

V gene TRBV19 combines with J gene TRBJ1-1; D may be TRBD1 (5 bases). Per the germline V gene, CDR1 is LNHDA and CDR2 is SQIVND (reference sequence). The CDR3 runs to 14 residues. Trimming removed 5 bases from V and 5 bases from J, with 15 bases in between. CDR3 loop: CASSFGTSGTEAFF. The DNA of the CDR3 is TGTGCCAGTAGTTTCGGGACGAGTGGGACTGAAGCTTTCTTT.

Details on this clonotype: Because the CDR3 is missing its conserved closing phenylalanine or tryptophan, this is likely a read error. The DNA is left out, because the CDR3 cannot be placed on it with certainty; the CDR3 is given as TCRdb lists it. V and J are TRBV2 and TRBJ1-4. Counting both end residues, the CDR3 totals 8 amino acids. Germline CDR1 SNHLY, CDR2 FYNNEI. The CDR3: CASSENRA.

At least ten counts were recorded for this clonotype. Sequence at one end of the junction differs from germline and may be a read error. The rearrangement joins TRBV7-9 to TRBJ1-2; D remains unclear. This CDR3 comprises 11 residues. Germline CDR1 is SEHNR and CDR2 is FQNEAQ (reference sequence). The CDR3 DNA reads TGTGCCAGCAGCGTAGCATATGGCTACACCTTC. It yields the protein CASSVAYGYTF.

At least ten counts were recorded for this clonotype. The chain is built from TRBV5-6 and TRBJ1-6; D is unclear. The CDR3 contains 12 residues. From germline, CDR1 is SGHDT and CDR2 YYEEEE. Trimming shortened V by 0 bases and J by 9 bases, and 4 bases separated the two germline ends. CDR3 protein: CASSLVFSPLHF. The CDR3 nucleotides are TGTGCCAGCAGCTTGGTTTTTTCACCCCTCCACTTT.

In its sample, this clonotype was seen a few times. The chain has TRBV7-8 and TRBJ2-3; D is possibly TRBD2 (7 bases). Germline loops: CDR1 SGHVS, CDR2 FQNEAQ. This CDR3 comprises 16 residues. Trimming removed 2 bases from V and 3 bases from J, with 15 bases in between. CDR3 amino acids: CASSLMSRGGTDTQYF. The CDR3 DNA reads as TGTGCCAGCAGCTTAATGTCAAGGGGGGGGACAGATACGCAGTATTTT.

In regard to this clonotype: This clone may be a read error of a much larger clone one base away. The chain joins TRBV2 to TRBJ1-4; the D gene is possibly TRBD1 (5 bases). Germline CDR1 is SNHLY and CDR2 is FYNNEI. The V gene lost 6 bases and the J gene lost 14 bases, with 28 bases spanning the gap. The length of the CDR3 is 16 residues. The CDR3: CASRPWGSSDTGVLFF. In DNA, the CDR3 is TGTGCCAGCAGACCTTGGGGCAGCTCAGACACCGGGGTGCTGTTTTTT.

V is TRBV29-1 and J is TRBJ2-5; 8 bases are shared with TRBD2. In germline, CDR1 is SQVTM, CDR2 ANQGSEA. The V segment lost 6 bases and the J segment 7 bases; nucleotides outside the gene matches: 13. This CDR3 is 14 amino acids long. The CDR3 sequence: CSVAELAADSTQYF. CDR3 sequence (DNA): TGCAGCGTGGCAGAACTAGCGGCAGATTCGACCCAGTACTTC. Supplemented by reference TRBV29-1 and TRBJ2-5, the full variable domain reads SAVISQKPSRDICQRGTSLTIQCQVDSQVTMMFWYRQQPGQSLTLIATANQGSEATYESGFVIDKFPISRPNLTFSTLTVSNMSPEDSSIYLCSVAELAADSTQYFGPGTRLLVL.

This clonotype was found many times. CDR3 sequence: CASSPPRQGNEQYF. Here the CDR3 DNA reads TGTGCCAGCAGCCCGCCCCGGCAGGGAAACGAGCAGTACTTC. This rearrangement joins TRBV7-9 to TRBJ2-7; D possibly corresponds to TRBD1 (5 bases). Looked up from germline, CDR1 is SEHNR and CDR2 is FQNEAQ (reference sequence). V was shortened by 5 bases and J by 5 bases, with 16 bases between the two germline ends. The length of the CDR3 is 14 residues.

The V call is TRBV11-1, the J call TRBJ2-2, with 14 bases matching TRBD2. The germline V gene encodes CDR1 SGHAT and CDR2 FQDESV (reference sequence). V lost 5 bases and J lost 0; bases outside the gene matches: 5. The CDR3 extends over 18 amino acids. CDR3 region: CASSLGLAGGANTGELFF. CDR3 coding DNA: TGTGCCAGCAGCCTCGGACTAGCGGGGGGCGCGAACACCGGGGAGCTGTTTTTT.

This chain connects TRBV20-1 to TRBJ2-5, with a weak D call TRBD2 (6 bases). Per the germline V gene, CDR1 is DFQATT and CDR2 is SNEGSKA (reference sequence). The CDR3 sequence is 16 residues long. The ends were cut back, 0 bases at V and 4 bases at J, with 18 bases in the middle. This CDR3 reads CSARDLGTGAGETQYF. CDR3 in DNA: TGCAGTGCTAGAGATTTGGGGACGGGAGCGGGAGAGACCCAGTACTTC.

This clonotype occurred a few times. This sequence may be a read error, since a much larger clone differs from it by one base. The final CDR3 position lacks the conserved phenylalanine or tryptophan, pointing to a likely read error. The limits of the CDR3 on the DNA are not certain, so only TCRdb's listed CDR3 is given. The chain carries TRBV7-9 and TRBJ1-1; the DNA was not used to check the table's D call, TRBD1. The CDR3 extends over 14 residues, inclusive of both ends. In germline, CDR1 is SEHNR, CDR2 FQNEAQ (reference sequence). The CDR3 loop is CASSLDTFFHPPFV.

This clonotype was recorded a few times. At one end, the junction sequence differs from germline, possibly due to a read error. J is TRBJ1-5 and V is TRBV10-3; no clear D gene. Germline values: CDR1 ENHRY, CDR2 SYGVKD. This CDR3 has 15 amino acids. CDR3 in DNA: TGTGCCAGCAGTGCGAGGATATTGGGCGCTCAGCCCCAGCATTTT. Translating it yields CASSARILGAQPQHF.

This clonotype has more than one count but fewer than ten. With a much larger clone just one base away, this may be a read error. The chain carries TRBV7-2 and TRBJ2-2; 10 bases align to TRBD2. CDR3 length: 14 residues. The V gene's germline CDR1 is SGHTA and CDR2 FQGNSA. The V and J ends lost 11 bases and 1 base, in that order; junction bases with no gene match: 4. The CDR3 sequence: CAATSGRNTGELFF. The CDR3, as DNA: TGTGCCGCGACTAGCGGGCGGAACACCGGGGAGCTGTTTTTT.